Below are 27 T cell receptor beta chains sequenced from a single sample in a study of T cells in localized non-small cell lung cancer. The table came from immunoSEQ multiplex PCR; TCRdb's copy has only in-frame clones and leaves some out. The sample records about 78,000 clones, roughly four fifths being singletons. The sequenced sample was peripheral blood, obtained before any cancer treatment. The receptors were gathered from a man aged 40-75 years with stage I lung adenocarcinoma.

The CDR3 sequence: CASSQYKGDSGNTIYF. CDR3 bases: TGCGCCAGCAGCCAATACAAGGGAGACTCTGGAAACACCATATATTTT. The chain has TRBV4-1 and TRBJ1-3, with unresolved D. This CDR3 region has 16 residues. V was trimmed by 2 bases and J by 0 bases, leaving 11 bases between them. The germline V gene encodes CDR1 MGHRA and CDR2 YSYEKL.

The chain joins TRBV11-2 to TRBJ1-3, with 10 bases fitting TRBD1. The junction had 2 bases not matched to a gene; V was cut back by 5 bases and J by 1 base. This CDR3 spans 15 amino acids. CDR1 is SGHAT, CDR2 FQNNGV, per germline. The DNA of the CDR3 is TGTGCCAGCAGCAAGGGACAGGGGTCTGGAAACACCATATATTTT. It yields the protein CASSKGQGSGNTIYF.

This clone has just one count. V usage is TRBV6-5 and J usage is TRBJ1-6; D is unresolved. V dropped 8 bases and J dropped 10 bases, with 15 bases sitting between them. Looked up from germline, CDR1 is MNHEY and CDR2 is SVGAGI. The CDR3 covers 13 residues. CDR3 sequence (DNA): TGTGCCAGCGGTGTCGGGTGGCAGTCACCCCTCCACTTT. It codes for CASGVGWQSPLHF.

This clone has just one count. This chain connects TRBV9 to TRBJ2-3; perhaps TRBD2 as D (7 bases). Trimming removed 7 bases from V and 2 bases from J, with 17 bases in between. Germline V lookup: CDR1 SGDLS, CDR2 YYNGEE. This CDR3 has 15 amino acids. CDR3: CASDGGLADTDTQYF. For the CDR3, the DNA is TGTGCCAGCGACGGGGGGCTAGCCGACACAGATACGCAGTATTTT.

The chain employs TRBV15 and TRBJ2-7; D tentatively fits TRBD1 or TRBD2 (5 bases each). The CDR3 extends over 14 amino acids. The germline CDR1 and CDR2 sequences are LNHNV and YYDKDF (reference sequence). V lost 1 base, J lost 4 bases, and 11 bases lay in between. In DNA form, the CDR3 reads TGTGCCACCAGCAGAGGGACTCCAGGGTACGAGCAGTACTTC. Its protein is CATSRGTPGYEQYF.

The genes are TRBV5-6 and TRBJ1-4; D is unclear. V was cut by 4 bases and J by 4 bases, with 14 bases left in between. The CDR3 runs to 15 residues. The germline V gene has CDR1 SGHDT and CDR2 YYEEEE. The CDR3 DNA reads TGTGCCAGCAGCCCCATGACCGGGGATAATGAAAAACTGTTTTTT. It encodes CASSPMTGDNEKLFF.

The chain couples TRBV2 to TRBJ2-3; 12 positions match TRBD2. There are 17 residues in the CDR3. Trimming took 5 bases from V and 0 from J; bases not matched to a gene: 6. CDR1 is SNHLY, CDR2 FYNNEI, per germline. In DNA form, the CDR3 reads TGTGCCAGCAGTATGGTAACTAGCGGGGGGAGCACAGATACGCAGTATTTT. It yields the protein CASSMVTSGGSTDTQYF.

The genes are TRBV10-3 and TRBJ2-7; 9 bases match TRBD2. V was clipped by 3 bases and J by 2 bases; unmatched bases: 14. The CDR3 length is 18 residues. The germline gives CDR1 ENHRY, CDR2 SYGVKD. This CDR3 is CAISESYTGRGGAYEQYF. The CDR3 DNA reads TGTGCCATCAGTGAATCGTATACCGGACGCGGGGGGGCCTACGAGCAGTACTTC.

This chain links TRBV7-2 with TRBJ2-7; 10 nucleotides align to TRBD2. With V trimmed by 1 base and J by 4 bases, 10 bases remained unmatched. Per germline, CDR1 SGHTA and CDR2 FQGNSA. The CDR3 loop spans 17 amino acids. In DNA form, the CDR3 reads TGTGCCAGCAGCTTAGGACTAGCGGGTACCCAAAGGTACGAGCAGTACTTC. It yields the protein CASSLGLAGTQRYEQYF.

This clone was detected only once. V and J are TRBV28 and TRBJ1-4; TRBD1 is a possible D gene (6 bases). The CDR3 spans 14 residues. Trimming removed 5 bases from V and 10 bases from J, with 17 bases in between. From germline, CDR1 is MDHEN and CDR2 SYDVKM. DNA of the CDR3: TGTGCCAGCAGTGCCGGGGGGGCGCGTAGAAAACTGTTTTTT. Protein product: CASSAGGARRKLFF.

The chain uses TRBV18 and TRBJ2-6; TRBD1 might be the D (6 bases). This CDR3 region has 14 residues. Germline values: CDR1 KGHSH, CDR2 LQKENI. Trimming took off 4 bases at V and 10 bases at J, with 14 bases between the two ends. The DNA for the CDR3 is TGTGCCAGCTCACTAAGGGGGAGCCCGAACGTCCTGACTTTC. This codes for CASSLRGSPNVLTF.

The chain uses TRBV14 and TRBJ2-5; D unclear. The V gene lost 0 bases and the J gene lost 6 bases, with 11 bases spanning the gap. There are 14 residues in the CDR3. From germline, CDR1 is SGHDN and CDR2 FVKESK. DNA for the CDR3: TGTGCCAGCAGCCAAGAATCGCGTGGAAAGACCCAGTACTTC. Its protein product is CASSQESRGKTQYF.

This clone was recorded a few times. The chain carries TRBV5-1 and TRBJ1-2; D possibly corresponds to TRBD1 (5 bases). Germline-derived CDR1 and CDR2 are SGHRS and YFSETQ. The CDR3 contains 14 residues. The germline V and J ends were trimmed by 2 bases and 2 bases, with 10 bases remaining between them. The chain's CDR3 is CASSLTQGNYGYTF. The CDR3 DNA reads TGCGCCAGCAGCTTAACCCAGGGAAACTATGGCTACACCTTC.

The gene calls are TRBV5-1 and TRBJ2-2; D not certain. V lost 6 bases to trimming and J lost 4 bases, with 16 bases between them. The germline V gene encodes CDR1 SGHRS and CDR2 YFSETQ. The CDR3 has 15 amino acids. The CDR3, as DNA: TGCGCCAGCACCATGGAACACCTCGGCACCGGGGAGCTGTTTTTT. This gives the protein CASTMEHLGTGELFF.

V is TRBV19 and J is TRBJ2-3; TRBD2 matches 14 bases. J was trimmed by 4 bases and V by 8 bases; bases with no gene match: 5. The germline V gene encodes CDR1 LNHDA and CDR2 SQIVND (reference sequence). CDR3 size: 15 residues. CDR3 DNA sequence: TGTGCCAGTGGGGGACTAGCGGGGGCCTCAGATACGCAGTATTTT. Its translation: CASGGLAGASDTQYF.

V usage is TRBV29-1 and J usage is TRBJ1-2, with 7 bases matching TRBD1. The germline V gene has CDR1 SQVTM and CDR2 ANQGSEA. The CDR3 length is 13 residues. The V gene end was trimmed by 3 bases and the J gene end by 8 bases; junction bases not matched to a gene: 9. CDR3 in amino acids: CSVDAGGTVGYTF. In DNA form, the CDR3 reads TGCAGCGTTGATGCAGGGGGGACAGTAGGCTACACCTTC.

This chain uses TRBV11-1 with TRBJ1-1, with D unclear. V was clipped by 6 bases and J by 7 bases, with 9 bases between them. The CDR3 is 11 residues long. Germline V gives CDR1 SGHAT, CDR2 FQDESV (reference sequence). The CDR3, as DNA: TGTGCCAGCAGGGGTGGAATTGAAGCTTTCTTT. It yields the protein CASRGGIEAFF.

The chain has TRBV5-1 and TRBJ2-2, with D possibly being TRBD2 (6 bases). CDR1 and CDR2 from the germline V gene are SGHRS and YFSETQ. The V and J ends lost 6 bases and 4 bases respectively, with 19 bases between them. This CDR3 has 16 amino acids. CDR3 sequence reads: CASTQEGREATGELFF. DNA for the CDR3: TGCGCCAGCACCCAGGAGGGGCGGGAAGCCACCGGGGAGCTGTTTTTT.

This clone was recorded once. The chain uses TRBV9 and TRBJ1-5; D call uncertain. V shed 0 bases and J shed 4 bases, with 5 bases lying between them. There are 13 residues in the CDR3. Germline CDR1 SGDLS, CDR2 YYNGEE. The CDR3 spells CASSVGNNQPQHF. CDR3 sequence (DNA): TGTGCCAGCAGCGTAGGGAATAATCAGCCCCAGCATTTT. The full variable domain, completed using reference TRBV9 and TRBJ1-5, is DSGVTQTPKHLITATGQRVTLRCSPRSGDLSVYWYQQSLDQGLQFLIQYYNGEERAKGNILERFSAQQFPDLHSELNLSSLELGDSALYFCASSVGNNQPQHFGDGTRLSIL.

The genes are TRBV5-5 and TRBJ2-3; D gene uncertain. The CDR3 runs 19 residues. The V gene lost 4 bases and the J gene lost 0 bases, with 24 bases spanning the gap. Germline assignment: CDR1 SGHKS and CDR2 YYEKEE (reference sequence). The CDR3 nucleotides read TGTGCCAGCAGCCATGGATATGCCACGAGGCGCGCTAGCACAGATACGCAGTATTTT. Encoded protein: CASSHGYATRRASTDTQYF.

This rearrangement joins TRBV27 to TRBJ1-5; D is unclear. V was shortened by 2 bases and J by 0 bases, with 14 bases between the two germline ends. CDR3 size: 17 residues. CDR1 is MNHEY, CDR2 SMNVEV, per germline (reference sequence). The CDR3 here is CASSLGSHLGSNQPQHF. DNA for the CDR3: TGTGCCAGCAGTTTAGGTTCTCACCTCGGTAGCAATCAGCCCCAGCATTTT.

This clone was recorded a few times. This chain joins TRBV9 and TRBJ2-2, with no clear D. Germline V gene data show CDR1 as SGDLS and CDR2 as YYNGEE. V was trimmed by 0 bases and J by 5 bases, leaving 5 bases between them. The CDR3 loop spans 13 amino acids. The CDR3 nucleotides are TGTGCCAGCAGCGTAGATAAGACCGGGGAGCTGTTTTTT. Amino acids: CASSVDKTGELFF.

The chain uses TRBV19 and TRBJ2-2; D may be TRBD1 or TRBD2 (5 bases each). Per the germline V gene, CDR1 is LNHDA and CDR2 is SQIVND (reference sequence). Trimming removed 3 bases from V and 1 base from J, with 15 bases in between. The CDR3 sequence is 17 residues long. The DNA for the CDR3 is TGTGCCAGTAGTATTGAGGGGCCCACAGGGAACACCGGGGAGCTGTTTTTT. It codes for CASSIEGPTGNTGELFF.

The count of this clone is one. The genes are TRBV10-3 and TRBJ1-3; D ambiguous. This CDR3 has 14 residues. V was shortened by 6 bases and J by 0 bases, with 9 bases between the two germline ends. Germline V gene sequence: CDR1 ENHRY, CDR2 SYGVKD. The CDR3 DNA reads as TGTGCCATCAGCGGAGGTGACTCTGGAAACACCATATATTTT. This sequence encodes CAISGGDSGNTIYF.

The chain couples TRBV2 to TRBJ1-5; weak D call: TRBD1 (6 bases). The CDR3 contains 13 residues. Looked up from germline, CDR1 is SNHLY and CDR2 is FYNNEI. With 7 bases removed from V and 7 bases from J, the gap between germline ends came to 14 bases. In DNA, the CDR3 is TGTGCCAGCACGGGACAAGGGAAACAGCCCCAGCATTTT. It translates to CASTGQGKQPQHF. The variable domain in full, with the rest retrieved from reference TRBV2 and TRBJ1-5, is EPEVTQTPSHQVTQMGQEVILRCVPISNHLYFYWYRQILGQKVEFLVSFYNNEISEKSEIFDDQFSVERPDGSNFTLKIRSTKLEDSAMYFCASTGQGKQPQHFGDGTRLSIL.

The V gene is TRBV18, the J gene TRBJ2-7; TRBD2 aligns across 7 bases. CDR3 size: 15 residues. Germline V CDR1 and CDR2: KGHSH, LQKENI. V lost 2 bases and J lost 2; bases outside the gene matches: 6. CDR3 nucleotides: TGTGCCAGCTCACCAGGAGACGGGGGGACCTACGAGCAGTACTTC. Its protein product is CASSPGDGGTYEQYF.

The CDR3 DNA is TGTGCCAGCAGCTTAGCGCTCTCCTCCGGGGAGCTGTTTTTT. Translation: CASSLALSSGELFF. The V gene is TRBV7-9, the J gene TRBJ2-2; D is unclear. The germline CDR1 and CDR2 sequences are SEHNR and FQNEAQ (reference sequence). The CDR3 loop spans 14 amino acids. V shed 0 bases and J shed 6 bases, with 8 bases lying between them.